The 26 T cell receptor beta chains listed next were all sequenced from one sample in a study of beta chain features in type 1 diabetes. As every portion of the isolated RNA was reverse transcribed, the sequencing read expressed TCRB transcripts. This table comes from immunoSEQ multiplex PCR, and its TCRdb copy is limited to in-frame clones, with some not included. The sample carries under 250,000 clones, roughly 11% recorded once. The specimen sequenced was central memory CD4+ T cells from blood. The origin of the receptors is a man between 18 and 35 years old in good health.

V and J are TRBV5-5 and TRBJ2-5, with D unclear. Germline V gene data show CDR1 as SGHKS and CDR2 as YYEKEE (reference sequence). This CDR3 comprises 15 residues. V was pared by 0 bases and J by 1 base, with 10 bases between. As DNA, the CDR3 is TGTGCCAGCAGCTTGGCTGCGGCTAGCCAAGAGACCCAGTACTTC. This gives the protein CASSLAAASQETQYF.

Here the CDR3 reads CAWSVREMAGPNEQYF. Written as DNA, the CDR3 is TGTGCCTGGAGTGTACGTGAAATGGCAGGGCCCAACGAGCAGTACTTC. V and J are TRBV30 and TRBJ2-7; TRBD1 might be the D (5 bases). The CDR3 consists of 16 residues. Trimming removed 0 bases at V and 5 bases at J, with 20 bases between. Germline V gives CDR1 GTSNPN, CDR2 SVGIG (reference sequence). The full variable domain, its missing parts supplied by reference TRBV30 and TRBJ2-7, is SQTIHQWPATLVQPVGSPLSLECTVEGTSNPNLYWYRQAAGRGLQLLFYSVGIGQISSEVPQNLSASRPQDRQFILSSKKLLLSDSGFYLCAWSVREMAGPNEQYFGPGTRLTVT.

The DNA of the CDR3 is TGCGCCAGCAGCCGCGGGACCTCGACCCAAGAGACCCAGTACTTC. Amino acid sequence: CASSRGTSTQETQYF. The chain carries TRBV5-1 and TRBJ2-5, with D perhaps TRBD2 (6 bases). The V gene lost 4 bases and the J gene lost 1 base, with 14 bases spanning the gap. The CDR3 runs 15 residues. Germline V gives CDR1 SGHRS, CDR2 YFSETQ.

The chain couples TRBV2 to TRBJ2-1, with TRBD2 matching 14 bases. After removal of 4 bases from V and 7 bases from J, the junction contained 6 bases not matched to a gene. Germline V gene lookup returns CDR1 SNHLY and CDR2 FYNNEI. This CDR3 has 16 residues. For the CDR3, the DNA is TGTGCCAGCAGTGGGGGACTAGCGGGAGTTCTAAATGAGCAGTTCTTC. It codes for CASSGGLAGVLNEQFF.

This clone was recorded many times. The chain employs TRBV4-3 and TRBJ2-1, with TRBD2 identical over 13 bases. This CDR3 contains 18 residues. V shed 0 bases and J 7 bases; nucleotides not matched to a gene: 9. Germline CDR1 reads LGHNA; CDR2 reads YSLEER. CDR3 DNA: TGCGCCAGCAGCCAAGAAACCCCACTAGCGGGAGGGCCAAATGAGCAGTTCTTC. Translating gives CASSQETPLAGGPNEQFF.

This chain links TRBV6-6 with TRBJ1-1; no clear D. The CDR3 has 13 residues. Trimming removed 5 bases from V and 4 bases from J, with 11 bases in between. CDR1 and CDR2 from the germline V gene are MNHNY and SVGAGI (reference sequence). This CDR3 is CASSVTQTTEAFF. As DNA, the CDR3 is TGTGCCAGCAGTGTGACCCAGACCACTGAAGCTTTCTTT.

In its sample, this clone was seen a few times. J is TRBJ2-5 and V is TRBV29-1; 9 bases fit TRBD2. V shed 2 bases, J shed 3 bases, and the junction held 7 bases outside the gene matches. Germline V gives CDR1 SQVTM, CDR2 ANQGSEA. This CDR3 contains 15 residues. The CDR3 here is CSVERREGKKETQYF. The CDR3 DNA follows: TGCAGCGTTGAAAGGCGGGAGGGAAAAAAAGAGACCCAGTACTTC.

This clone was counted a few times. The V and J genes are TRBV15 and TRBJ2-5, with TRBD2 identical over 14 bases. This CDR3 is built from 16 residues. V gave up 8 bases and J gave up 2 bases; unmatched junction bases: 7. Germline CDR1 and CDR2: LNHNV and YYDKDF (reference sequence). The CDR3 DNA is TGTGCCACCGATCAGACTAGCGGGAGGGATCAAGAGACCCAGTACTTC. It specifies CATDQTSGRDQETQYF.

This clone was seen a handful of times. V and J are TRBV4-2 and TRBJ2-1; 11 bases line up with TRBD1. V shed 4 bases, J shed 6 bases, and the junction held 8 bases outside the gene matches. The CDR3 consists of 16 residues. The germline V gene has CDR1 LGHNA and CDR2 YNFKEQ. CDR3 bases: TGTGCCAGCAGCCCCTCCGGGACAGGGGGTTTCAATGAGCAGTTCTTC. Protein: CASSPSGTGGFNEQFF.

This clone appeared many times. The chain couples TRBV25-1 to TRBJ2-7, with D unclear. This CDR3 contains 15 residues. CDR1 MGHDK and CDR2 SYGVNS come from the germline V gene. Trimming left V 3 bases short and J 0 bases short, with 12 bases between. The CDR3 bases are TGTGCCAGCAGTGACAGGAGAACCAGCTCCTACGAGCAGTACTTC. This translates into CASSDRRTSSYEQYF.

The genes are TRBV14 and TRBJ1-1, with D possibly TRBD1 on 5 matching bases. CDR3 size: 15 residues. Trimming removed 0 bases from V and 5 bases from J, with 13 bases in between. The germline gives CDR1 SGHDN, CDR2 FVKESK. CDR3: CASSQDQAGRTEAFF. Here the CDR3 DNA reads TGTGCCAGCAGCCAAGATCAGGCAGGGAGAACTGAAGCTTTCTTT.

This clone was seen more than once but under ten times. The CDR3 nucleotides read TGTGCCAGCAGTGGTCAGATCAGCTCCTACGAGCAGTACTTC. Its translation is CASSGQISSYEQYF. The gene calls are TRBV25-1 and TRBJ2-7, with D unclear. This CDR3 has 14 amino acids. CDR1 and CDR2 (germline): MGHDK, SYGVNS. The V end was cut by 4 bases, the J end by 0 bases, with 10 bases between.

This clone was detected many times. This chain connects TRBV2 to TRBJ1-4; D is unclear. V shed 2 bases and J shed 5 bases, with 9 bases lying between them. The V gene's germline CDR1 is SNHLY and CDR2 FYNNEI. The length of the CDR3 is 14 residues. The CDR3 nucleotides read TGTGCCAGCAGTGAAATCATAGCCAATGAAAAACTGTTTTTT. It is translated as CASSEIIANEKLFF.

V gene TRBV4-1 combines with J gene TRBJ1-5, with D perhaps TRBD1 (5 bases). The CDR3 runs to 15 residues. Germline CDR1 reads MGHRA; CDR2 reads YSYEKL. The V end lost 4 bases, the J end lost 2 bases, and 12 bases lay between the germline ends. The CDR3 nucleotides are TGCGCCAGCAGCCCTCTGGGGGTGGGCAATCAGCCCCAGCATTTT. This encodes CASSPLGVGNQPQHF.

This clone came up a few times. The rearrangement links TRBV30 to TRBJ1-1; tentative D call: TRBD1 (5 bases). The CDR3 spans 13 residues. CDR1 and CDR2 from the germline V gene are GTSNPN and SVGIG (reference sequence). Between the trimmed V and J ends, which lost 4 bases and 1 base, there was a span of 10 bases. The CDR3 loop is CAWNYQGNTEAFF. CDR3 bases: TGTGCCTGGAATTATCAGGGGAACACTGAAGCTTTCTTT.

This clone was counted a few times. The J gene is TRBJ1-2, the V gene TRBV7-9; D unclear. The germline V gene encodes CDR1 SEHNR and CDR2 FQNEAQ (reference sequence). The CDR3 has 13 residues. The germline V and J ends were trimmed by 8 bases and 5 bases, with 15 bases remaining between them. The CDR3 coding sequence is TGTGCCAGCGGAATAACTGGAGGATATGGCTACACCTTC. Translated, it gives CASGITGGYGYTF.

The chain couples TRBV7-2 to TRBJ2-2; 14 nucleotides align to TRBD2. Germline assignment: CDR1 SGHTA and CDR2 FQGNSA. This CDR3 has 16 residues. Trimming removed 6 bases from V and 5 bases from J; junction bases left unmatched: 5. The CDR3 reads CASRAGTSGRTGELFF. For the CDR3, the DNA is TGTGCCAGCAGGGCGGGGACTAGCGGGAGAACCGGGGAGCTGTTTTTT.

This sequence joins TRBV5-4 and TRBJ2-2; 8 nucleotides line up with TRBD2. Germline CDR1 SGHNT, CDR2 YYREEE (reference sequence). This CDR3 contains 15 residues. V gave up 6 bases and J gave up 5 bases; unmatched junction bases: 9. CDR3 loop: CASNPGSGRTGELFF. The CDR3 region has the DNA TGTGCCAGCAACCCGGGGAGCGGGAGAACCGGGGAGCTGTTTTTT.

This clone was detected only a few times. A clone one base away is much larger, so this may be a read error. The sample carries other DNA sequences with the same CDR3. V is TRBV30 and J is TRBJ1-2; TRBD1 is a possible D gene (5 bases). This CDR3 spans 14 amino acids. Between the trimmed V and J ends, which lost 3 bases and 5 bases, there was a span of 16 bases. Germline values: CDR1 GTSNPN, CDR2 SVGIG (reference sequence). Here the CDR3 DNA reads TGTGCCTGGAGGGGGCTACAGGTTCGGTATGGCTACACCTTC. This translates into CAWRGLQVRYGYTF.

This clone has more than one count but fewer than ten. This chain joins TRBV7-2 and TRBJ2-4, with unresolved D. In germline, CDR1 is SGHTA, CDR2 FQGNSA. The CDR3 consists of 14 residues. With 0 bases removed from V and 0 bases from J, the gap between germline ends came to 3 bases. CDR3 residues: CASSLARAKNIQYF. The CDR3 DNA reads as TGTGCCAGCAGCTTAGCCAGAGCCAAAAACATTCAGTACTTC.

This clone showed up just a few times. The rearrangement joins TRBV4-3 to TRBJ1-4; perhaps TRBD1 as D (5 bases). The CDR3 contains 15 residues. Per germline, CDR1 LGHNA and CDR2 YSLEER. With 1 base removed from V and 4 bases from J, the gap between germline ends came to 10 bases. In nucleotides, the CDR3 is TGCGCCAGCAGCCAAGTCGGGCAGGGTAATGAAAAACTGTTTTTT. It encodes CASSQVGQGNEKLFF.

This clone occurred a few times. CDR3 amino acids: CAARTGDDQPQHF. CDR3 nucleotide sequence: TGTGCCGCTAGAACAGGAGACGATCAGCCCCAGCATTTT. J is TRBJ1-5 and V is TRBV10-3; D is possibly TRBD1 (5 bases). With 11 bases removed from V and 5 bases from J, the gap between germline ends came to 16 bases. Per the germline V gene, CDR1 is ENHRY and CDR2 is SYGVKD. The CDR3 loop spans 13 amino acids.

This clone was found a few times. The genes are TRBV5-4 and TRBJ2-7; 11 positions match TRBD2. V shed 4 bases, J shed 7 bases, and the junction held 10 bases outside the gene matches. CDR1 and CDR2 from the germline V gene are SGHNT and YYREEE (reference sequence). The CDR3 runs 15 residues. This CDR3 is CASSAKTSGIKEQYF. The CDR3 coding sequence is TGTGCCAGCAGCGCCAAGACTAGCGGGATAAAGGAGCAGTACTTC.

Only a few counts were recorded for this clone. J is TRBJ2-2 and V is TRBV7-2, with D tentatively TRBD1 or TRBD2 (5 bases each). The CDR3 has 15 residues. Between the trimmed V and J ends, which lost 5 bases and 7 bases, there was a span of 17 bases. Germline CDR1 SGHTA, CDR2 FQGNSA. CDR3 residues: CASSPSPRGVGELFF. CDR3 sequence (DNA): TGTGCCAGCAGCCCTTCCCCCCGAGGGGTCGGGGAGCTGTTTTTT.

Only a few counts were recorded for this clone. The rearrangement links TRBV30 to TRBJ1-2, with 8 bases identical to TRBD1. Per germline, CDR1 GTSNPN and CDR2 SVGIG (reference sequence). CDR3 length: 11 amino acids. With 7 bases clipped from V and 4 bases from J, the junction kept 2 bases outside the gene matches. The CDR3 here is CASTGGYGYTF. CDR3 bases: TGTGCCTCCACAGGGGGCTATGGCTACACCTTC.

The table lists this clone with many counts. The rearrangement uses TRBV15 and TRBJ2-5, with 8 bases identical to TRBD2. Germline values: CDR1 LNHNV, CDR2 YYDKDF (reference sequence). The CDR3 is 15 residues long. J gave up 2 bases and V 3 bases, and 5 bases lay outside the gene matches. CDR3 sequence reads: CATSRALAAQETQYF. CDR3 nucleotides: TGTGCCACCAGCAGGGCACTAGCGGCACAAGAGACCCAGTACTTC. Variable domain in full (rest from reference TRBV15 and TRBJ2-5): DAMVIQNPRYQVTQFGKPVTLSCSQTLNHNVMYWYQQKSSQAPKLLFHYYDKDFNNEADTPDNFQSRRPNTSFCFLDIRSPGLGDTAMYLCATSRALAAQETQYFGPGTRLLVL.